Following are 14 T cell receptor beta chains from one sample sequenced in a study of blood T cell repertoires in COVID-19. Data came from immunoSEQ multiplex PCR; TCRdb stores just in-frame clones and leaves some out. The sample has hundreds of thousands of clones, about 90% seen once. Sequenced material: peripheral blood. The receptors were sampled from a woman in her late teens or twenties who had recovered from COVID-19.

The chain has TRBV11-2 and TRBJ2-1; possibly TRBD2 for D (5 bases). The germline gives CDR1 SGHAT, CDR2 FQNNGV. This CDR3 comprises 17 residues. V lost 0 bases and J lost 0, with 12 bases in between. This chain's CDR3 is CASSLDPLVISYNEQFF. The DNA for the CDR3 is TGTGCCAGCAGCTTAGATCCACTAGTGATCTCCTACAATGAGCAGTTCTTC.

Notes on this clone: An end of the junction differs from the germline gene, which may be a read error. The V gene is TRBV24-1, the J gene TRBJ2-3; 7 positions agree with TRBD2. CDR3 length: 13 residues. Germline CDR1 is KGHDR and CDR2 is SFDVKD. CDR3 sequence: CATSDAPREGLFF. The DNA of the CDR3 is TGTGCCACCAGTGATGCCCCTAGGGAGGGCCTTTTTTTT.

V and J are TRBV6-5 and TRBJ2-1; 9 bases fit TRBD2. CDR3 length: 15 residues. Germline V gene lookup returns CDR1 MNHEY and CDR2 SVGAGI. With V trimmed by 6 bases and J by 1 base, 4 bases remained unmatched. The CDR3 loop reads CASRSLAGSYNEQFF. The CDR3 DNA is TGTGCCAGCAGATCTCTAGCGGGATCCTACAATGAGCAGTTCTTC.

V gene TRBV20-1 combines with J gene TRBJ2-5; weak D call: TRBD2 (6 bases). There are 14 residues in the CDR3. V lost 3 bases and J lost 4, with 15 bases in between. Germline loops: CDR1 DFQATT, CDR2 SNEGSKA (reference sequence). The CDR3 loop is CSASSVPAGETQYF. In DNA, the CDR3 is TGCAGTGCTAGTTCTGTCCCAGCGGGAGAGACCCAGTACTTC.

The chain has TRBV6-6 and TRBJ2-2; 7 bases match TRBD2. This CDR3 has 14 amino acids. Germline CDR1 reads MNHNY; CDR2 reads SVGAGI (reference sequence). V shed 10 bases, J shed 0 bases, and the junction held 5 bases outside the gene matches. As DNA, the CDR3 is TGTGCCACGCAAAGCGGGACGAACACCGGGGAGCTGTTTTTT. As protein: CATQSGTNTGELFF.

V is TRBV6-2 or TRBV6-3 and J is TRBJ1-2; 7 positions match TRBD1. The V gene's germline CDR1 is MNHEY and CDR2 SVGEGT. The CDR3 is 15 amino acids. J gave up 8 bases and V 6 bases, and 15 bases lay outside the gene matches. In DNA, the CDR3 is TGTGCCAGCAGCACACTTTCGACAGGGTACGGAGGCTACACCTTC. Translating gives CASSTLSTGYGGYTF.

The chain links TRBV6-2 or TRBV6-3 to TRBJ2-3, with D possibly being TRBD1 (5 bases). Trimming stripped 2 bases from V and 2 bases from J, with 20 bases between. Germline V gene lookup returns CDR1 MNHEY and CDR2 SVGEGT. The CDR3 length is 18 residues. The CDR3: CASSYPTLGVRNTDTQYF. The CDR3 nucleotides are TGTGCCAGCAGTTACCCTACCTTAGGGGTTCGGAACACAGATACGCAGTATTTT.

The V gene is TRBV5-4, the J gene TRBJ2-3; D possibly corresponds to TRBD1 (5 bases). Germline lookup yields CDR1 SGHNT and CDR2 YYREEE (reference sequence). The length of the CDR3 is 14 residues. Trimming took 9 bases from V and 4 from J, leaving 18 bases between them. The CDR3: CATHPRGFADTQYF. The CDR3 nucleotides are TGTGCCACCCACCCTAGGGGATTTGCAGATACGCAGTATTTT.

V usage is TRBV27 and J usage is TRBJ1-2; a possible D gene is TRBD1 (6 bases). The CDR3 is 15 amino acids. Germline CDR1 is MNHEY and CDR2 is SMNVEV (reference sequence). The ends were cut back, 1 base at V and 4 bases at J, with 13 bases in the middle. For the CDR3, the DNA is TGTGCCAGCAGTTTATGGTACAGGGAAGGCTATGGCTACACCTTC. Protein product: CASSLWYREGYGYTF.

The V gene is TRBV11-3, the J gene TRBJ1-5; TRBD1 aligns across 8 bases. The trim removed 2 bases at V and 3 bases at J, leaving 6 bases unmatched. The CDR3 is 16 residues long. The V gene's germline CDR1 is SGHNT and CDR2 YENEEA. CDR3 in amino acids: CASSLLDRGLNQPQHF. The CDR3 DNA is TGTGCCAGCAGCTTACTAGACAGGGGCCTCAATCAGCCCCAGCATTTT.

This chain joins TRBV6-5 and TRBJ2-2; D call uncertain. Trimming took off 0 bases at V and 6 bases at J, with 5 bases between the two ends. The CDR3 sequence is 13 residues long. Germline CDR1 MNHEY, CDR2 SVGAGI. The CDR3 spells CASSYSTPGELFF. CDR3 coding DNA: TGTGCCAGCAGTTACTCGACACCCGGGGAGCTGTTTTTT.

The V call is TRBV11-3, the J call TRBJ2-2; tentative D call: TRBD1 (5 bases). The germline CDR1 and CDR2 sequences are SGHNT and YENEEA. The CDR3 runs 14 residues. V was cut by 1 base and J by 4 bases, with 7 bases left in between. The DNA of the CDR3 is TGTGCCAGCAGCTTAGGCCAGGGCACCGGGGAGCTGTTTTTT. Translation: CASSLGQGTGELFF.

The rearrangement joins TRBV9 to TRBJ2-3; 8 bases align to TRBD2. V was pared by 3 bases and J by 4 bases, with 4 bases of the junction left unmatched. Germline V gives CDR1 SGDLS, CDR2 YYNGEE. The length of the CDR3 is 14 residues. The CDR3 is CASSGGTRADTQYF. The CDR3, as DNA: TGTGCCAGCAGCGGAGGGACTAGGGCAGATACGCAGTATTTT. Looking up the rest from reference TRBV9 and TRBJ2-3 gives the full variable domain: DSGVTQTPKHLITATGQRVTLRCSPRSGDLSVYWYQQSLDQGLQFLIQYYNGEERAKGNILERFSAQQFPDLHSELNLSSLELGDSALYFCASSGGTRADTQYFGPGTRLTVL.

The rearrangement joins TRBV6-6 to TRBJ2-6, with D possibly TRBD1 on 5 matching bases. V was clipped by 6 bases and J by 0 bases, with 9 bases between them. The CDR3 is 15 residues long. From germline, CDR1 is MNHNY and CDR2 SVGAGI (reference sequence). CDR3 loop: CASSLGHSGANVLTF. The CDR3 coding sequence is TGTGCCAGCAGCCTAGGACACTCTGGGGCCAACGTCCTGACTTTC.